These 21 T cell receptor beta chains came from one sample sequenced in a study of shared clonotypes between healthy human individuals. Libraries were prepared by immunoSEQ multiplex PCR; TCRdb keeps only in-frame clonotypes and omits some of them. The table lists nearly 1 million clones, 70% to 85% of them singletons. Sequencing used memory CD4+ T cells sorted from blood. Stated subset: CD45RA-negative fraction. The receptors were gathered from a man younger than 35 in good health.

The chain joins TRBV5-1 to TRBJ2-2; the match to TRBD1 covers 8 bases. Germline V gene sequence: CDR1 SGHRS, CDR2 YFSETQ. V was clipped by 4 bases and J by 1 base; unmatched bases: 9. This CDR3 has 17 amino acids. CDR3 DNA: TGCGCCAGCAGCCCCGACAGGGGTCTGCAGAACACCGGGGAGCTGTTTTTT. This sequence encodes CASSPDRGLQNTGELFF.

The chain links TRBV19 to TRBJ2-5, with D tentatively TRBD1 (5 bases). CDR3 length: 18 amino acids. The ends were cut back, 3 bases at V and 5 bases at J, with 25 bases in the middle. Germline V gene sequence: CDR1 LNHDA, CDR2 SQIVND (reference sequence). The CDR3, as DNA: TGTGCCAGTAGTATTACCCTAGGTTCAGGGTCCCCAAGGGAGACCCAGTACTTC. Protein product: CASSITLGSGSPRETQYF.

The V gene is TRBV20-1, the J gene TRBJ2-1; the D call may be TRBD1 or TRBD2 (5 bases each). Per the germline V gene, CDR1 is DFQATT and CDR2 is SNEGSKA (reference sequence). CDR3 length: 11 amino acids. The CDR3 DNA follows: TGCAGCGGGGCCTTCGACAATGAGCAGTTCTTC. This encodes CSGAFDNEQFF.

V and J are TRBV21-1 and TRBJ1-6. TRBV21-1 is recorded as a pseudogene. This CDR3 has 15 residues. The CDR3, as DNA: TGTGCCAGCAGCAAAAAACTCTGGGGGAATTCACCCCTCCACTTT. This gives the protein CASSKKLWGNSPLHF.

The chain uses TRBV19 and TRBJ2-4; D tentatively reads TRBD1 or TRBD2 (5 bases each). Trimming shortened V by 4 bases and J by 8 bases, and 15 bases separated the two germline ends. Looked up from germline, CDR1 is LNHDA and CDR2 is SQIVND (reference sequence). CDR3 length equals 14 residues. This chain's CDR3 is CASSTQVVGHIQYF. The CDR3 DNA reads TGTGCCAGTAGTACACAGGTGGTGGGACACATTCAGTACTTC.

This chain's CDR3 is CASSDRGHIQETQYF. The CDR3 region has the DNA TGTGCCAGCAGTGATCGGGGGCATATCCAAGAGACCCAGTACTTC. V is TRBV25-1 and J is TRBJ2-5; D is possibly TRBD1 or TRBD2 (6 bases each). V lost 3 bases, J lost 1 base, and 12 bases lay in between. Per the germline V gene, CDR1 is MGHDK and CDR2 is SYGVNS. The CDR3 has 15 amino acids. The variable domain in full, completed from reference TRBV25-1 and TRBJ2-5, reads EADIYQTPRYLVIGTGKKITLECSQTMGHDKMYWYQQDPGMELHLIHYSYGVNSTEKGDLSSESTVSRIRTEHFPLTLESARPSHTSQYLCASSDRGHIQETQYFGPGTRLLVL.

CDR3 protein: CASSLSERGEHSGNTIYF. The DNA for the CDR3 is TGCGCCAGCAGCTTGAGTGAAAGAGGGGAGCACTCTGGAAACACCATATATTTT. This chain connects TRBV5-1 to TRBJ1-3, with D maybe TRBD1 (5 bases). The CDR3 contains 18 residues. Germline V lookup: CDR1 SGHRS, CDR2 YFSETQ. Trimming shortened V by 1 base and J by 0 bases, and 17 bases separated the two germline ends. The full variable domain, completed using reference TRBV5-1 and TRBJ1-3, is KAGVTQTPRYLIKTRGQQVTLSCSPISGHRSVSWYQQTPGQGLQFLFEYFSETQRNKGNFPGRFSGRQFSNSRSEMNVSTLELGDSALYLCASSLSERGEHSGNTIYFGEGSWLTVV.

The rearrangement uses TRBV11-2 and TRBJ2-2, with 9 bases that match TRBD1. The germline CDR1 and CDR2 sequences are SGHAT and FQNNGV. The CDR3 contains 19 residues. V lost 3 bases, J lost 4 bases, and 15 bases stayed unmatched. CDR3 sequence reads: CASSFTTTGTGLSTGELFF. The CDR3 DNA is TGTGCCAGCAGCTTTACCACCACCGGGACAGGGTTGTCCACCGGGGAGCTGTTTTTT.

Of note for this clone: Other DNA sequences from this sample encode an identical CDR3 as well. This sequence joins TRBV25-1 and TRBJ1-2; 8 nucleotides align to TRBD1. Germline CDR1 and CDR2: MGHDK and SYGVNS. J gave up 4 bases and V 2 bases, and 3 bases lay outside the gene matches. The CDR3 sequence is 14 residues long. The CDR3 sequence: CASSEPGGAYGYTF. For the CDR3, the DNA is TGTGCCAGCAGTGAACCAGGGGGCGCCTATGGCTACACCTTC.

There are a few counts of this clone. The chain joins TRBV21-1 to TRBJ2-1. TRBV21-1 is designated a pseudogene. CDR3 length equals 11 residues. As DNA, the CDR3 is TGTGCCAGCAGCAAAGACAATGAGCAGTTCTTC. Translated: CASSKDNEQFF.

The chain couples TRBV2 to TRBJ2-1; 11 bases align to TRBD2. The germline V gene has CDR1 SNHLY and CDR2 FYNNEI. Trimming at V came to 6 bases and at J to 6 bases, leaving 7 bases not matched to a gene. This CDR3 is built from 15 residues. This CDR3 reads CASRPIAGGPNEQFF. CDR3 sequence (DNA): TGTGCCAGCAGGCCTATAGCGGGGGGGCCCAATGAGCAGTTCTTC.

V and J are TRBV10-3 and TRBJ2-7; 11 nucleotides line up with TRBD1. V was pared by 3 bases and J by 4 bases, with 5 bases of the junction left unmatched. Germline assignment: CDR1 ENHRY and CDR2 SYGVKD. This CDR3 is 15 amino acids long. CDR3 sequence: CAISDRTGGMYEQYF. CDR3 bases: TGTGCCATCAGTGACCGGACAGGGGGCATGTACGAGCAGTACTTC.

J is TRBJ2-3 and V is TRBV5-1; TRBD2 matches at 10 bases. CDR3 length equals 16 residues. Germline trimming cut 3 bases from V and 3 bases from J; bases unmatched to any gene: 7. Germline CDR1 SGHRS, CDR2 YFSETQ. The CDR3 DNA reads as TGCGCCAGCAGCTCTTTAGCGGGAGGTCGGACAGATACGCAGTATTTT. It specifies CASSSLAGGRTDTQYF. The whole variable domain, remainder taken from reference TRBV5-1 and TRBJ2-3, is KAGVTQTPRYLIKTRGQQVTLSCSPISGHRSVSWYQQTPGQGLQFLFEYFSETQRNKGNFPGRFSGRQFSNSRSEMNVSTLELGDSALYLCASSSLAGGRTDTQYFGPGTRLTVL.

This clone was seen only a few times. This chain connects TRBV30 to TRBJ1-1; 9 bases agree with TRBD1. CDR1 is GTSNPN and CDR2 is SVGIG in the germline V gene (reference sequence). The CDR3 extends over 12 amino acids. The ends lost 3 bases at V and 13 bases at J; junction bases unmatched: 9. CDR3 residues: CAWSATGGVGFF. Here the CDR3 DNA reads TGTGCCTGGAGCGCTACAGGGGGCGTTGGTTTCTTT. The full variable domain, in which reference TRBV30 and TRBJ1-1 provide the parts outside the CDR3, is SQTIHQWPATLVQPVGSPLSLECTVEGTSNPNLYWYRQAAGRGLQLLFYSVGIGQISSEVPQNLSASRPQDRQFILSSKKLLLSDSGFYLCAWSATGGVGFFGQGTRLTVV.

V is TRBV7-9 and J is TRBJ2-1, with TRBD1 matching over 8 bases. Trimming took 5 bases from V and 2 from J; bases not matched to a gene: 8. The CDR3 consists of 16 residues. Germline loops: CDR1 SEHNR, CDR2 FQNEAQ (reference sequence). The CDR3 DNA is TGTGCCAGCAGCCCCAACGGACAGGGTGCCTACAATGAGCAGTTCTTC. The encoded protein is CASSPNGQGAYNEQFF.

The rearrangement joins TRBV14 to TRBJ1-6; D unclear. The CDR3 covers 15 residues. Germline CDR1 is SGHDN and CDR2 is FVKESK. V lost 0 bases to trimming and J lost 7 bases, with 10 bases between them. In DNA form, the CDR3 reads TGTGCCAGCAGCCAAGACCGGGCCGCAAATTCACCCCTCCACTTT. This sequence encodes CASSQDRAANSPLHF.

This rearrangement joins TRBV10-3 to TRBJ2-2; 10 nucleotides line up with TRBD2. Germline lookup yields CDR1 ENHRY and CDR2 SYGVKD. The trim removed 10 bases at V and 3 bases at J, leaving 8 bases unmatched. The CDR3 covers 15 residues. CDR3 coding DNA: TGTGCCACCAATTTAGGACTAGCGGACACCGGGGAGCTGTTTTTT. This translates into CATNLGLADTGELFF.

The chain carries TRBV30 and TRBJ2-2, with 10 bases fitting TRBD1. This CDR3 comprises 13 residues. Per the germline V gene, CDR1 is GTSNPN and CDR2 is SVGIG (reference sequence). With V trimmed by 5 bases and J by 3 bases, 0 bases remained unmatched. The CDR3 here is CAWGTGDTGELFF. The CDR3 DNA reads TGTGCCTGGGGGACAGGGGACACCGGGGAGCTGTTTTTT.

The chain carries TRBV7-2 and TRBJ1-1; weak D call: TRBD1 (5 bases). Trimming left V 3 bases short and J 5 bases short, with 16 bases between. The CDR3 sequence is 15 residues long. From germline, CDR1 is SGHTA and CDR2 FQGNSA. The CDR3, as DNA: TGTGCCAGCAGCTTCTCCTGGGGCCTGGGAACTGAAGCTTTCTTT. This gives the protein CASSFSWGLGTEAFF.

Here the CDR3 DNA reads TGTGCCAGCTCACCACTTTTCAGCGGTAACACCGGGGAGCTGTTTTTT. It translates to CASSPLFSGNTGELFF. The chain carries TRBV18 and TRBJ2-2, with a weak D call TRBD2 (5 bases). Germline CDR1 reads KGHSH; CDR2 reads LQKENI. Trimming shortened V by 1 base and J by 2 bases, and 11 bases separated the two germline ends. The CDR3 is made up of 16 amino acids.

This chain uses TRBV6-1 with TRBJ1-2; 11 bases line up with TRBD1. The ends lost 7 bases at V and 3 bases at J; junction bases unmatched: 7. Germline CDR1 MNHNS, CDR2 SASEGT. The CDR3 runs to 15 residues. CDR3 coding DNA: TGTGCCAGCAAGGGACAGGGGGTCGGCGACTATGGCTACACCTTC. It is translated as CASKGQGVGDYGYTF.